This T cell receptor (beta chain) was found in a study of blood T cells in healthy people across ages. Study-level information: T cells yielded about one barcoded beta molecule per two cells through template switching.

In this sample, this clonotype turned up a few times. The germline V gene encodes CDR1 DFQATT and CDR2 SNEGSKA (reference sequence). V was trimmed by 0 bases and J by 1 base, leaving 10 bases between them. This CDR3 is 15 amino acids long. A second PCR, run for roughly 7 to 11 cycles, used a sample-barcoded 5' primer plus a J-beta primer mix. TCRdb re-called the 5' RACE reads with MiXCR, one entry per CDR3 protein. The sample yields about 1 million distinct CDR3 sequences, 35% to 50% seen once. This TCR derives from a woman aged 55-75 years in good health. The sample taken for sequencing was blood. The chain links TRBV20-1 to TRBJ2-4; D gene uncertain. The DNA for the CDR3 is TGCAGTGCTAGAGACCTTGGGTCGGCCAAAAACATTCAGTACTTC. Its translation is CSARDLGSAKNIQYF.